This T cell receptor (beta chain) was observed in a study of beta chain features in type 1 diabetes listed by TCRdb under 2018. Some background on the complete study: Mean age, gender distribution, total cell number and subset yield were not different between patients and healthy donors. A total of approximately 99,000,000 sorted cells were examined across all samples, and RNA yield correlated strongly with the number of cells per subset. In the study, TCRB repertoires of sorted circulating CD4+ T cell subsets from recently diagnosed type 1 diabetes patients were compared with those of matched healthy donors. Whereas all 30 or so donors provided naive and central memory subsets, regulatory and stem cell-like memory subsets were isolated from just 8 patients and about 8 healthy donors.

Note on this clone: Its antigen has not been determined. Base quality data are lacking; no much larger clone is found one base away.

Beyond this particular receptor, the publication reports: Sequencing cDNA rather than genomic DNA could over-represent highly expressing activated cells, although activation and CD3 levels did not differ between groups. Type 1 diabetes patients showed a moderate but significant shortening of TCRB CDR3 length in all four CD4+ subsets. Shorter templates might be favored by PCR, yet because patient and control samples were amplified and corrected together, any such skew would affect both groups equally. Naive, central memory and regulatory TCRB repertoires appeared more similar among patients than among healthy donors. At VDJ recombination sites, type 1 diabetes patients had fewer insertions and more deleted nucleotides, which implies abnormalities in thymic rearrangement. Because the HLA sub-analyses included only small numbers of individuals, any influence of HLA type on TCRB rearrangement was left unresolved.

The CDR3 measures 16 amino acids from cysteine to phenylalanine. The entry retains the CDR3 DNA only, 48 bases that are in frame from base 1. The CDR1 and CDR2 encoded by the germline V gene are KGHSH and LQKENI. Compared with germline, V lacks 1 base and J lacks 4 bases; bases without a gene match: 6. The entire amount of isolated RNA was reverse transcribed using the High Capacity cDNA Reverse Transcription Kit, so the sequenced TCRB transcripts were expressed ones. Deep immunoSEQ sequencing was performed on naive, central memory and regulatory T cell samples, with an average of around 3.4 million total reads per sample. Sorted cells were lysed in RLT buffer and RNA was extracted with DNase-treated RNeasy Micro or Mini kits, depending on cell number. To prevent cross-contamination, each cell subset was processed individually, whereas patient and healthy donor samples were processed jointly. TCRB sequences were amplified from cDNA with the immunoSEQ multiplex PCR, producing 87-bp fragments spanning the CDR3 region. Sequencing of the amplicons was performed on the Illumina HiSeq platform. The authors' pipeline ran thus. PCR bias was corrected computationally using synthetic template baselines, and reads within Hamming distance 2 were collapsed, with unmergeable singletons discarded. Reads were aligned against IMGT so that V, D and J genes, CDR3 length and insertions or deletions at six rearrangement sites could be assigned. Within each subset, clonotype counts were normalized to the number of sorted cells before true diversity and Gini coefficients were calculated with the tcR R package. Repertoire sharing was quantified using the overlap coefficient calculated on TCRB nucleotide sequences. TCRdb took over this immuneACCESS table, retaining in-frame rearrangements with V and J assigned. Such tables are incomplete; in checked studies, under half of the missing clones stem from an unresolved V gene, and the remainder is unexplained. That table gives V, J and clone size, and the DNA gave D and trimming. The sample table lists 300,000 to 400,000 clones, over 7% of them with a count of one. Of the sample, more than 0.8% falls within the top ten clones.

A single peripheral blood draw of 90 to 150 mL on average was collected from each donor into heparinised tubes. Naive, central memory, regulatory and stem cell-like memory CD4+ T cells were sorted on a BD FACSAria II using a panel including CD45RO, CCR7, CD25, CD127, CD95 and CD27. All sorted populations exceeded 95% purity. PBMCs were isolated immediately by Lymphoprep density gradient centrifugation and stained directly without culture. Samples were stained and sorted in pairs, with one healthy donor and one patient per experiment, so that batch effects were minimized. This clonotype originated in a man between 25 and 39 years old with type 1 diabetes. Recombination connected TRBV18 to TRBJ2-3, with 9 junctional bases fitting TRBD1. The sequenced sample consisted of central memory CD4+ T cells from blood. The DNA reads as follows: TGTGCCAGCTCACCACGGACAGGGGAATCTTCAGATACGCAGTATTTT. Its protein product is CASSPRTGESSDTQYF.